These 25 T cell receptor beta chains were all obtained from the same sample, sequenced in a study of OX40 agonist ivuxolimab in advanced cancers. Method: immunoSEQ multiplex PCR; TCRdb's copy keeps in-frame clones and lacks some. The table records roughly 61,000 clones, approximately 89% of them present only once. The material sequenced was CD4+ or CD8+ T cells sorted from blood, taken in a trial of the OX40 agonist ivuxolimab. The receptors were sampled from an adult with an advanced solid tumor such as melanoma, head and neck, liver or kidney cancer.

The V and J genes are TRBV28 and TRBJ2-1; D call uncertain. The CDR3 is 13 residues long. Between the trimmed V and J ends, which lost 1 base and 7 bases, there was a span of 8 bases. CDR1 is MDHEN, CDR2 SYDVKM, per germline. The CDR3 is CASSLSGLNEQFF. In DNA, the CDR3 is TGTGCCAGCAGTTTATCGGGCCTGAATGAGCAGTTCTTC.

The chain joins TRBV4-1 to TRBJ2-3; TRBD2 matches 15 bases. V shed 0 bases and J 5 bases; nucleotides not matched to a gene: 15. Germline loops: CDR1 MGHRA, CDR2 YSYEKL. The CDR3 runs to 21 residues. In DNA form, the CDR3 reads TGCGCCAGCAGCCAAGAGACCGACTGGACTAGCGGGAGGGGCAGTGGAGATACGCAGTATTTT. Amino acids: CASSQETDWTSGRGSGDTQYF.

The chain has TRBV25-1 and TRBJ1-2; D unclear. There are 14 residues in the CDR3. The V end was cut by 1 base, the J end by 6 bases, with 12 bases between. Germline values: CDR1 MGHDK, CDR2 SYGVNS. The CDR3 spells CASSELGDADGYTF. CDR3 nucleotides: TGTGCCAGCAGTGAATTAGGAGATGCAGATGGCTACACCTTC.

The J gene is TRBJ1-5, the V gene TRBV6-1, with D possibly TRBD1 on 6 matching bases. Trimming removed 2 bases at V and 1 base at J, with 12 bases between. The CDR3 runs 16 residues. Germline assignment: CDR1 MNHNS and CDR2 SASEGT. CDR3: CASSEHGGGSNQPQHF. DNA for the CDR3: TGTGCCAGCAGTGAACATGGGGGCGGCAGCAATCAGCCCCAGCATTTT.

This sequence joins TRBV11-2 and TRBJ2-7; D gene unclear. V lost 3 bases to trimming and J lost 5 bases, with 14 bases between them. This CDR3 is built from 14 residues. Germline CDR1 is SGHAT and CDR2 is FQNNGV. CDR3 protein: CASSFGPKSHEQYF. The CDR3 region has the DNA TGTGCCAGCAGCTTCGGGCCAAAGAGCCACGAGCAGTACTTC.

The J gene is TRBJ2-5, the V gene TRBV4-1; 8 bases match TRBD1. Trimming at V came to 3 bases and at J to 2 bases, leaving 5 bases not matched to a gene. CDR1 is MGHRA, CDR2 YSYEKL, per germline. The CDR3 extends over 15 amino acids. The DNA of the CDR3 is TGCGCCAGCAGCCAGTTCAGGGGGCGTCAAGAGACCCAGTACTTC. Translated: CASSQFRGRQETQYF.

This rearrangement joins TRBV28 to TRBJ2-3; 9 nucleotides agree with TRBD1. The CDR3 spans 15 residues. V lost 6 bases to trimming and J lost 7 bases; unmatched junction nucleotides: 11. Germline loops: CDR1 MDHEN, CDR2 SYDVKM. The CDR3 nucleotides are TGTGCCAGCAGCCCGACCGACAGGGGGGTACATACGCAGTATTTT. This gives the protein CASSPTDRGVHTQYF.

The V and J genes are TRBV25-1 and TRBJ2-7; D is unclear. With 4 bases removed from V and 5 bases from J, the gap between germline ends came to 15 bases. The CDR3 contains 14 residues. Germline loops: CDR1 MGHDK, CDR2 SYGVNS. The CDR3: CASSGDYLFNEQYF. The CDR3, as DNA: TGTGCCAGCAGTGGGGATTACCTCTTCAACGAGCAGTACTTC.

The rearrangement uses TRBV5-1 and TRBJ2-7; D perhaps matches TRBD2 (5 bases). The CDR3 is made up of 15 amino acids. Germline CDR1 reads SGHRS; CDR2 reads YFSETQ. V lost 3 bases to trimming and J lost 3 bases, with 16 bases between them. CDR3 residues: CASSSKPDLHYEQYF. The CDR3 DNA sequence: TGCGCCAGCAGCTCAAAACCGGACTTACACTACGAGCAGTACTTC.

For the CDR3, the DNA is TGTGCCAGCAGTGAACTGCGGGGTGGGGCCAACGTCCTGACTTTC. Protein sequence: CASSELRGGANVLTF. V gene TRBV6-1 combines with J gene TRBJ2-6; D may be TRBD2 (6 bases). The CDR3 length is 15 residues. Per the germline V gene, CDR1 is MNHNS and CDR2 is SASEGT. The V end was cut by 2 bases, the J end by 3 bases, with 8 bases between.

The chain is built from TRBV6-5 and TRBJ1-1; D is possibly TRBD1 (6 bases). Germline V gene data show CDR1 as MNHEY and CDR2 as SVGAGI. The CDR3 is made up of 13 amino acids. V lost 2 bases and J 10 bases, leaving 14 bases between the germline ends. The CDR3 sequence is CASSYLRTVGAFF. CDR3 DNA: TGTGCCAGCAGTTACCTAAGGACAGTAGGAGCTTTCTTT.

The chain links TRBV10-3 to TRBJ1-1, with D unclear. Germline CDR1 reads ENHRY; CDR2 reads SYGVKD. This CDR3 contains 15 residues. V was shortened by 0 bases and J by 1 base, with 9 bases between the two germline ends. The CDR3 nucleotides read TGTGCCATCAGTGAGTCAATGGCCCGGAACACTGAAGCTTTCTTT. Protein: CAISESMARNTEAFF.

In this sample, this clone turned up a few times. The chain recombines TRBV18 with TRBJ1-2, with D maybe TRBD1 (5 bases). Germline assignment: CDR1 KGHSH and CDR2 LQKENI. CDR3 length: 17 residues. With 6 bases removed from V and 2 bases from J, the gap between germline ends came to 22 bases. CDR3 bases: TGTGCCAGCTCCCTAGAGCTACCGGGACCGATAAACTATGGCTACACCTTC. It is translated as CASSLELPGPINYGYTF.

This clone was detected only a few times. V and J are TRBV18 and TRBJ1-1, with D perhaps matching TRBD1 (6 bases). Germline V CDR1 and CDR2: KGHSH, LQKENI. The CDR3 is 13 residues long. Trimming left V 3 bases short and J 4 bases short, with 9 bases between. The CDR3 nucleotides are TGTGCCAGCTCACCCGACAGGTCCACTGAAGCTTTCTTT. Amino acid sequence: CASSPDRSTEAFF.

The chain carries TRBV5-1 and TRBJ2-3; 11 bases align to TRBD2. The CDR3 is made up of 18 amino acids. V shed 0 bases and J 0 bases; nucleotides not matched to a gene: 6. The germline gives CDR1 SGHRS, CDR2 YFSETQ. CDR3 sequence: CASSLAPGLAASTDTQYF. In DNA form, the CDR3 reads TGCGCCAGCAGCTTGGCCCCGGGACTAGCGGCTAGCACAGATACGCAGTATTTT.

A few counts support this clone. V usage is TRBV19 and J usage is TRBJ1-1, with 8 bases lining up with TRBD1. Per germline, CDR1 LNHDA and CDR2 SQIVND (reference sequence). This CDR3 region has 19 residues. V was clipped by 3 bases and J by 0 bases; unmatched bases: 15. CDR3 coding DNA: TGTGCCAGTAGTATCTCCCCCAGACAGGGGATAACGATGAACACTGAAGCTTTCTTT. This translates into CASSISPRQGITMNTEAFF.

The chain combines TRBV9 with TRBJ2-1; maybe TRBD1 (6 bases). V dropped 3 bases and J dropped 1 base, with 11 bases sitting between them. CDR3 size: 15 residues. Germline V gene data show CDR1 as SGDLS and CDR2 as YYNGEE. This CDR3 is CASSAEQGSYNEQFF. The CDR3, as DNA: TGTGCCAGCAGCGCGGAACAGGGTTCCTACAATGAGCAGTTCTTC.

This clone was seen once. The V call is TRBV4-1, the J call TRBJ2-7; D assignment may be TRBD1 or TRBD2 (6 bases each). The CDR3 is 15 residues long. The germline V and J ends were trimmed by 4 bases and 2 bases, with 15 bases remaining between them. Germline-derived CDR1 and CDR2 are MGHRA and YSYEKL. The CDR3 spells CASSPAGGQTYEQYF. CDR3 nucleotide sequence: TGCGCCAGCAGCCCCGCCGGGGGACAAACCTACGAGCAGTACTTC.

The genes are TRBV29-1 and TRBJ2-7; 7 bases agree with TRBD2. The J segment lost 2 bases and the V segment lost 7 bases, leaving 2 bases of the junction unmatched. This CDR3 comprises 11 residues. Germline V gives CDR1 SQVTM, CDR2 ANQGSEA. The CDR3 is CSGGLAYEQYF. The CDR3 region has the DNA TGCAGCGGCGGACTAGCCTACGAGCAGTACTTC.

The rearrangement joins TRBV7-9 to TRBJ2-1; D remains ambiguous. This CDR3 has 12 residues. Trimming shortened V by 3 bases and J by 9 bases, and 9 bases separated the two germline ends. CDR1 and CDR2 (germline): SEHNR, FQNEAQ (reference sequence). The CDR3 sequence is CASSFLAGEQFF. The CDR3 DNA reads TGTGCCAGCAGCTTTTTAGCCGGTGAGCAGTTCTTC.

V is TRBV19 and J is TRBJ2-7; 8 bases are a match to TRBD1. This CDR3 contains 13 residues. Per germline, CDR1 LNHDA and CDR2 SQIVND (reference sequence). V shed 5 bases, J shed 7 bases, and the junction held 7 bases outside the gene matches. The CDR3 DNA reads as TGTGCCAGTAGTCCGGACAGGGCAGCGGAGCAGTACTTC. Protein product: CASSPDRAAEQYF.

This chain's CDR3 is CASSETANTGELFF. The CDR3 DNA reads as TGTGCCAGCAGCGAGACAGCGAACACCGGGGAGCTGTTTTTT. The chain is built from TRBV11-2 and TRBJ2-2; a possible D gene is TRBD1 (5 bases). The CDR3 totals 14 residues. Germline V gene data show CDR1 as SGHAT and CDR2 as FQNNGV. Trimming cost V 5 bases and J 0 bases, with 7 bases left between them.

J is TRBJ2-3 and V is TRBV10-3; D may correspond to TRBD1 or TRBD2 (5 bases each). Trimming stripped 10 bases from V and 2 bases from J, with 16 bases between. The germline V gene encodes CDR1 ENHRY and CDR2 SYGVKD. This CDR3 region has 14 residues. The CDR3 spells CATAGLGDTDTQYF. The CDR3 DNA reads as TGTGCCACCGCGGGCCTGGGGGACACAGATACGCAGTATTTT.

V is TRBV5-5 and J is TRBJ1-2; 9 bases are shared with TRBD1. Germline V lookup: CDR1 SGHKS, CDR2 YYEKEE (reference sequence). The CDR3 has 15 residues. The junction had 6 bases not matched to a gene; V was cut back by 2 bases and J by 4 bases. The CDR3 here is CASSFTGTGTYGYTF. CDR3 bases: TGTGCCAGCAGCTTCACCGGGACAGGGACCTATGGCTACACCTTC.

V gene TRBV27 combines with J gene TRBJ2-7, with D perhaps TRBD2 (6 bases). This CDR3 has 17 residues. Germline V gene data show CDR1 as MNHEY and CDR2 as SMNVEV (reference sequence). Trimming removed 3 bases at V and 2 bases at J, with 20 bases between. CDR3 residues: CASSLFSLGLTTYEQYF. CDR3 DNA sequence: TGTGCCAGCAGTTTGTTTTCACTGGGACTGACCACCTACGAGCAGTACTTC.